Shown below are 32 T cell receptor beta chains from a single sample sequenced in a study of blood T cell repertoires in COVID-19. Clones were sequenced by immunoSEQ multiplex PCR, and TCRdb holds only the in-frame ones, with some missing. The table lists fewer than 400,000 clones, 90% to 95% of them singletons. The material sequenced was PBMCs or T cells enriched from blood (not recorded which). These TCRs come from a woman in her twenties or thirties who had been exposed to COVID-19.

This clone was counted between two and nine times. This chain links TRBV27 with TRBJ2-7; 9 nucleotides agree with TRBD1. The CDR3 runs 15 residues. Germline lookup yields CDR1 MNHEY and CDR2 SMNVEV (reference sequence). Trimming removed 2 bases from V and 7 bases from J; junction bases left unmatched: 9. The chain's CDR3 is CASSLERQGGGEQYF. The CDR3 DNA reads as TGTGCCAGCAGTTTAGAGCGACAGGGGGGAGGGGAGCAGTACTTC.

J is TRBJ1-5 and V is TRBV4-2; D might be TRBD1 (6 bases). Trimming took off 4 bases at V and 9 bases at J, with 13 bases between the two ends. The CDR3 length is 13 residues. Germline loops: CDR1 LGHNA, CDR2 YNFKEQ. CDR3 coding DNA: TGTGCCAGCAGCCCCGGGACACGAGGGCCCCAGCATTTT. Residues: CASSPGTRGPQHF.

The genes are TRBV5-1 and TRBJ2-7; perhaps TRBD2 as D (5 bases). The germline V gene encodes CDR1 SGHRS and CDR2 YFSETQ. The germline V and J ends were trimmed by 4 bases and 4 bases, with 15 bases remaining between them. This CDR3 has 14 residues. CDR3 in amino acids: CASSGQLDGYEQYF. CDR3 DNA: TGCGCCAGCAGCGGTCAACTAGACGGGTACGAGCAGTACTTC.

This clone was found once. The V gene is TRBV15, the J gene TRBJ2-7; 7 bases are shared with TRBD1. The CDR3 extends over 15 amino acids. Per the germline V gene, CDR1 is LNHNV and CDR2 is YYDKDF (reference sequence). The trim removed 0 bases at V and 3 bases at J, leaving 5 bases unmatched. The CDR3 DNA follows: TGTGCCACCAGCAGAGAGACAGGGTACATCTACGAGCAGTACTTC. The encoded protein is CATSRETGYIYEQYF.

This chain uses TRBV12-3 or TRBV12-4 with TRBJ1-2, with unresolved D. The CDR3 extends over 13 amino acids. V was cut by 5 bases and J by 0 bases, with 7 bases left in between. CDR3 sequence (DNA): TGTGCCAGCAGTGCCTTAGCTAACTATGGCTACACCTTC. Encoded protein: CASSALANYGYTF.

The CDR3 DNA is TGTGCCAGCAGTTACTCCTTTGAGCGCGAGCAGTACTTC. This gives the protein CASSYSFEREQYF. The chain couples TRBV6-5 to TRBJ2-7; no firm D call. The V end lost 0 bases, the J end lost 6 bases, and 9 bases lay between the germline ends. The length of the CDR3 is 13 residues. The germline V gene has CDR1 MNHEY and CDR2 SVGAGI.

This clone occurred once. CDR3 loop: CASSECAGGQGRVLNTEAFF. CDR3 nucleotides: TGCGCCAGCAGTGAGTGCGCAGGGGGACAGGGTCGGGTGTTGAACACTGAAGCTTTCTTT. The chain is built from TRBV10-1 and TRBJ1-1, with 9 bases identical to TRBD1. Looked up from germline, CDR1 is WNHNN and CDR2 is SYGVQD (reference sequence). CDR3 length equals 20 residues. V lost 1 base and J lost 0; bases outside the gene matches: 15.

The CDR3 loop is CASSSPTGSGYTF. CDR3 bases: TGTGCCAGCAGTTCACCGACAGGGTCTGGCTACACCTTC. The rearrangement uses TRBV7-2 and TRBJ1-2, with 7 bases lining up with TRBD1. There are 13 residues in the CDR3. The germline V gene encodes CDR1 SGHTA and CDR2 FQGNSA. The V gene end was trimmed by 6 bases and the J gene end by 7 bases; junction bases not matched to a gene: 8.

This chain links TRBV11-2 with TRBJ1-2; D may be TRBD1 (5 bases). This CDR3 contains 16 residues. Per germline, CDR1 SGHAT and CDR2 FQNNGV. Between the trimmed V and J ends, which lost 5 bases and 2 bases, there was a span of 18 bases. The CDR3 spells CASSPWTSQGNYGYTF. As DNA, the CDR3 is TGTGCCAGCAGCCCATGGACATCCCAAGGCAACTATGGCTACACCTTC.

The gene calls are TRBV4-1 and TRBJ2-2; perhaps TRBD2 as D (5 bases). Germline CDR1 is MGHRA and CDR2 is YSYEKL. This CDR3 is built from 16 residues. V gave up 2 bases and J gave up 7 bases, with 17 bases separating them. In nucleotides, the CDR3 is TGCGCCAGCAGCCAACCGGGGTCTCGGCGTATCGGGGAGCTGTTTTTT. This sequence encodes CASSQPGSRRIGELFF.

This clone was counted only a few times. The gene calls are TRBV3-1 (or the pseudogene TRBV3-2) and TRBJ2-1; perhaps TRBD2 as D (6 bases). The CDR3 length is 18 residues. Germline CDR1 reads LGHDT; CDR2 reads YNNKEL (reference sequence). Between the trimmed V and J ends, which lost 1 base and 2 bases, there was a span of 18 bases. The CDR3 is CASSQVSYLAQTYNEQFF. The CDR3 region has the DNA TGTGCCAGCAGCCAAGTTTCTTACCTAGCGCAGACCTACAATGAGCAGTTCTTC.

The rearrangement links TRBV5-4 to TRBJ1-2; 10 bases agree with TRBD1. CDR3 length: 15 amino acids. V lost 3 bases, J lost 4 bases, and 6 bases stayed unmatched. Germline V gene lookup returns CDR1 SGHNT and CDR2 YYREEE (reference sequence). The CDR3 DNA reads TGTGCCAGCAGCTGGGGGACAGGGGAAGGCTATGGCTACACCTTC. Its translation: CASSWGTGEGYGYTF.

The V gene is TRBV19, the J gene TRBJ1-4; TRBD1 agrees at 7 bases. Germline trimming cut 4 bases from V and 14 bases from J; bases unmatched to any gene: 7. This CDR3 spans 12 amino acids. The germline CDR1 and CDR2 sequences are LNHDA and SQIVND (reference sequence). CDR3 loop: CASSRTGDLLFF. The CDR3 DNA follows: TGTGCCAGTAGTAGAACAGGGGACCTGCTGTTTTTT.

The rearrangement links TRBV2 to TRBJ1-1; D unclear. CDR3 length equals 12 residues. Germline V gene sequence: CDR1 SNHLY, CDR2 FYNNEI. The V end was cut by 7 bases, the J end by 5 bases, with 11 bases between. CDR3 bases: TGTGCCAGCATTCCGTCCGCGACTGAAGCTTTCTTT. Translation gives CASIPSATEAFF. The full variable domain, with the rest looked up from reference TRBV2 and TRBJ1-1, is EPEVTQTPSHQVTQMGQEVILRCVPISNHLYFYWYRQILGQKVEFLVSFYNNEISEKSEIFDDQFSVERPDGSNFTLKIRSTKLEDSAMYFCASIPSATEAFFGQGTRLTVV.

The gene calls are TRBV11-1 and TRBJ2-7; 8 bases fit TRBD1. The germline gives CDR1 SGHAT, CDR2 FQDESV (reference sequence). CDR3 size: 15 residues. V gave up 5 bases and J gave up 2 bases; unmatched junction bases: 8. The CDR3 region is CASSRGQAPTYEQYF. The CDR3 coding sequence is TGTGCCAGCAGCCGGGGACAGGCGCCGACCTACGAGCAGTACTTC.

This chain uses TRBV9 with TRBJ2-6, with 9 bases lining up with TRBD1. V trimming: 4 bases; J trimming: 3 bases; junction bases outside the gene matches: 5. This CDR3 has 16 amino acids. Germline V gene lookup returns CDR1 SGDLS and CDR2 YYNGEE. The CDR3 DNA follows: TGTGCCAGCAGCATACAGGGGGCAGGTGGGGCCAACGTCCTGACTTTC. This translates into CASSIQGAGGANVLTF.

This clone was counted a single time. V usage is TRBV29-1 and J usage is TRBJ1-3, with 9 bases fitting TRBD1. Looked up from germline, CDR1 is SQVTM and CDR2 is ANQGSEA. Trimming took 6 bases from V and 0 from J; bases not matched to a gene: 15. This CDR3 is 18 amino acids long. CDR3 sequence reads: CSVTGGAVVGYSGNTIYF. The CDR3 DNA reads as TGCAGCGTCACAGGGGGCGCCGTAGTAGGATACTCTGGAAACACCATATATTTT.

The V call is TRBV18, the J call TRBJ1-1; 7 positions agree with TRBD1. The CDR3 covers 14 residues. Germline V gene data show CDR1 as KGHSH and CDR2 as LQKENI. J was trimmed by 4 bases and V by 6 bases; bases with no gene match: 8. The CDR3 DNA reads as TGTGCCAGCTCGGTCCAGGGGGGCGGCACTGAAGCTTTCTTT. Translating gives CASSVQGGGTEAFF.

The rearrangement links TRBV6-1 to TRBJ2-7, with D perhaps matching TRBD1 (5 bases). V lost 1 base and J lost 3, with 10 bases in between. The CDR3 has 14 amino acids. Germline V gene lookup returns CDR1 MNHNS and CDR2 SASEGT. CDR3 in amino acids: CASSEGQKYYEQYF. The CDR3 DNA reads TGTGCCAGCAGTGAAGGACAGAAGTACTACGAGCAGTACTTC.

The CDR3 here is CASSLVQRNTGELFF. CDR3 bases: TGTGCCAGCAGCTTAGTACAGAGGAACACCGGGGAGCTGTTTTTT. V is TRBV7-2 and J is TRBJ2-2; no clear D. CDR1 is SGHTA and CDR2 is FQGNSA in the germline V gene. The ends were cut back, 1 base at V and 1 base at J, with 7 bases in the middle. CDR3 length: 15 amino acids. The full variable domain, completed using reference TRBV7-2 and TRBJ2-2, is GAGVSQSPSNKVTEKGKDVELRCDPISGHTALYWYRQSLGQGLEFLIYFQGNSAPDKSGLPSDRFSAERTGGSVSTLTIQRTQQEDSAVYLCASSLVQRNTGELFFGEGSRLTVL.

About this clone: Other DNA sequences from this sample encode an identical CDR3 as well. Here the CDR3 reads CASSLSGNGYTF. CDR3 coding DNA: TGCGCCAGCAGTCTCTCAGGGAACGGCTACACCTTC. The chain recombines TRBV5-1 with TRBJ1-2; D perhaps matches TRBD1 (5 bases). The CDR3 totals 12 residues. Germline CDR1 reads SGHRS; CDR2 reads YFSETQ. Trimming stripped 5 bases from V and 8 bases from J, with 13 bases between.

In the case of this clone: The junction does not match germline at one end; this may be a read error. The chain has TRBV5-8 and TRBJ2-5, with TRBD2 identical over 10 bases. The CDR3 is 17 residues long. Germline CDR1 reads SGHTS; CDR2 reads YDEGEE. The CDR3 is CASSLQRGGPVVEAQYF. CDR3 DNA sequence: TGTGCCAGCAGCTTACAGCGGGGGGGCCCAGTTGTAGAGGCCCAGTACTTC. The full variable domain, rest sourced from reference TRBV5-8 and TRBJ2-5, is EAGVTQSPTHLIKTRGQQATLRCSPISGHTSVYWYQQALGLGLQFLLWYDEGEERNRGNFPPRFSGRQFPNYSSELNVNALELEDSALYLCASSLQRGGPVVEAQYFGPGTRLLVL.

The chain employs TRBV3-1 (or the pseudogene TRBV3-2) and TRBJ2-3; TRBD2 is a possible D gene (5 bases). The CDR3 runs 14 residues. V was pared by 8 bases and J by 1 base, with 13 bases between. Germline loops: CDR1 LGHDT, CDR2 YNNKEL (reference sequence). CDR3 protein: CASGDGGGTDTQYF. The CDR3 coding sequence is TGTGCCAGCGGAGACGGAGGAGGCACAGATACGCAGTATTTT.

The J gene is TRBJ2-5, the V gene TRBV7-9; maybe TRBD2 (5 bases). The CDR3 has 14 amino acids. Germline lookup yields CDR1 SEHNR and CDR2 FQNEAQ (reference sequence). V gave up 5 bases and J gave up 2 bases, with 12 bases separating them. CDR3 nucleotide sequence: TGTGCCAGCAGCCCGAGGGCGAGACAAGAGACCCAGTACTTC. It specifies CASSPRARQETQYF.

This clone was seen once. The rearrangement links TRBV21-1 to TRBJ1-5; the D segment call TRBD1 is taken from the table without a DNA check. TRBV21-1 is an annotated pseudogene. The CDR3 contains 17 residues. The DNA of the CDR3 is TGTGCCAGCAGCAAAGATTCCCGGGACAGGGAATATCAGCCCCAGCATTTT. It is translated as CASSKDSRDREYQPQHF.

CDR3 coding DNA: TGTGCCAGCAGCCTCCTGGGGCCCTATGGCTACACCTTC. This codes for CASSLLGPYGYTF. The rearrangement links TRBV9 to TRBJ1-2, with D tentatively TRBD1 (5 bases). Germline V gene data show CDR1 as SGDLS and CDR2 as YYNGEE. The CDR3 length is 13 residues. Trimming left V 4 bases short and J 4 bases short, with 11 bases between. Full variable domain (missing parts from reference TRBV9 and TRBJ1-2): DSGVTQTPKHLITATGQRVTLRCSPRSGDLSVYWYQQSLDQGLQFLIQYYNGEERAKGNILERFSAQQFPDLHSELNLSSLELGDSALYFCASSLLGPYGYTFGSGTRLTVV.

The chain uses TRBV11-3 and TRBJ1-1; the match to TRBD1 covers 10 bases. The CDR3 extends over 16 amino acids. In germline, CDR1 is SGHNT, CDR2 YENEEA. V dropped 0 bases and J dropped 4; count of bases not matched to a gene: 5. DNA of the CDR3: TGTGCCAGCAGCTTAGATGTTAGGGACAGGGGCACTGAAGCTTTCTTT. Translation: CASSLDVRDRGTEAFF.

The chain has TRBV6-2 or TRBV6-3 and TRBJ1-1; a weak D match, TRBD1 (6 bases). Trimming stripped 6 bases from V and 0 bases from J, with 17 bases between. The CDR3 has 16 residues. Germline V gene data show CDR1 as MNHEY and CDR2 as SVGEGT. CDR3 amino acids: CASSPGRGWLNTEAFF. The CDR3 DNA follows: TGTGCCAGCAGCCCCGGGAGGGGGTGGTTGAACACTGAAGCTTTCTTT.

The V call is TRBV2, the J call TRBJ2-3; no firm D call. The germline gives CDR1 SNHLY, CDR2 FYNNEI. Trimming removed 6 bases at V and 0 bases at J, with 4 bases between. The CDR3 spans 12 residues. Here the CDR3 DNA reads TGTGCCAGCAGGTCTAGCACAGATACGCAGTATTTT. Translation gives CASRSSTDTQYF.

This chain joins TRBV5-8 and TRBJ2-1, with 7 bases identical to TRBD2. V shed 0 bases and J 4 bases; nucleotides not matched to a gene: 4. Per the germline V gene, CDR1 is SGHTS and CDR2 is YDEGEE. This CDR3 comprises 15 residues. CDR3 nucleotides: TGTGCCAGCAGCTTGGAGACCGGGGGGTACAATGAGCAGTTCTTC. Protein: CASSLETGGYNEQFF.

This clone was seen just once. CDR3 coding DNA: TGTGCCAGTAGTAGCCAGGGGTACTCGGTAGGGGGTCAGCCCCAGCATTTT. It codes for CASSSQGYSVGGQPQHF. This chain uses TRBV19 with TRBJ1-5; D is possibly TRBD1 (6 bases). This CDR3 region has 17 residues. Per the germline V gene, CDR1 is LNHDA and CDR2 is SQIVND (reference sequence). Trimming stripped 4 bases from V and 6 bases from J, with 22 bases between.

The J gene is TRBJ1-6, the V gene TRBV27, with D possibly TRBD1 on 6 matching bases. The germline V gene encodes CDR1 MNHEY and CDR2 SMNVEV (reference sequence). There are 16 residues in the CDR3. The V and J ends lost 5 bases and 4 bases respectively, with 15 bases between them. DNA of the CDR3: TGTGCCAGCAGTAAATCGGGACAAATTTATAATTCACCCCTCCACTTT. Translation gives CASSKSGQIYNSPLHF.